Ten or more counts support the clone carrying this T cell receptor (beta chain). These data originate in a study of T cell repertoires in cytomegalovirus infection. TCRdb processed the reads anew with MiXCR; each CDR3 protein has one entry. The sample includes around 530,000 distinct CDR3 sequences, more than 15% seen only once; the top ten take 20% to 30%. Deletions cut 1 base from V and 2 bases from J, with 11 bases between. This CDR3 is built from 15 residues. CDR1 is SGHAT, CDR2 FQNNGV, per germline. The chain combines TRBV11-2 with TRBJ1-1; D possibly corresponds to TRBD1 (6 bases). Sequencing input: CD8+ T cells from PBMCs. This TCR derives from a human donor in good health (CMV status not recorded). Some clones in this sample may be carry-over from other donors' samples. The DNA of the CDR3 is TGTGCCAGCAGCTTAGTGTACAGGGCAAACACTGAAGCTTTCTTT. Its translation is CASSLVYRANTEAFF.